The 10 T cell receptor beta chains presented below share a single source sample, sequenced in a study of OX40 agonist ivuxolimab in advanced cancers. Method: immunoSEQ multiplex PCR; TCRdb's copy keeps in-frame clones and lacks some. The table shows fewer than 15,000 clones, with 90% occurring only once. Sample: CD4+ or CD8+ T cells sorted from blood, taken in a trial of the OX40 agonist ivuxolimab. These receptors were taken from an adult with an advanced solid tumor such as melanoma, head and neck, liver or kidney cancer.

This CDR3 is CASNGGIYEQYF. The CDR3 coding sequence is TGTGCCAGCAACGGGGGAATCTACGAGCAGTACTTC. The chain carries TRBV2 and TRBJ2-7; D may be TRBD2 (6 bases). Germline-derived CDR1 and CDR2 are SNHLY and FYNNEI. CDR3 length equals 12 residues. Trimming cost V 7 bases and J 3 bases, with 10 bases left between them.

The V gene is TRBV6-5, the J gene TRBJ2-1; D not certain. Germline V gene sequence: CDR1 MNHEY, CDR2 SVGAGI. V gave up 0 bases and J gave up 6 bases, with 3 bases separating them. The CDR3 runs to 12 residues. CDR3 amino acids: CASSYSLNEQFF. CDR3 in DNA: TGTGCCAGCAGTTACTCCCTCAATGAGCAGTTCTTC.

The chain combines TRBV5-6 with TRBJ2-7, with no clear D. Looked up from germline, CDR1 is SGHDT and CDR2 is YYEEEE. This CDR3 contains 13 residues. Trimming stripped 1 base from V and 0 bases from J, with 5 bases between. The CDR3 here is CASSLYISYEQYF. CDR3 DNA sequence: TGTGCCAGCAGCTTGTACATCTCCTACGAGCAGTACTTC.

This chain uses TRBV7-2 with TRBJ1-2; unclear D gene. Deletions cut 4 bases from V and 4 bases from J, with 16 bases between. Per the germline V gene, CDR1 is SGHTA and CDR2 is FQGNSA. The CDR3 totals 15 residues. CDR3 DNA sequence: TGTGCCAGCAGCTACGAGACAACATTTCTCTATGGCTACACCTTC. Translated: CASSYETTFLYGYTF.

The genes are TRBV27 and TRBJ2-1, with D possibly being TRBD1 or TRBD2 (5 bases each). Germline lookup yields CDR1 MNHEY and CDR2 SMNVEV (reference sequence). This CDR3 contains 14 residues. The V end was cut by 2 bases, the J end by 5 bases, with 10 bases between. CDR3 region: CASSLGGLDNEQFF. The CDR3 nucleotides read TGTGCCAGCAGTTTAGGGGGTTTAGACAATGAGCAGTTCTTC.

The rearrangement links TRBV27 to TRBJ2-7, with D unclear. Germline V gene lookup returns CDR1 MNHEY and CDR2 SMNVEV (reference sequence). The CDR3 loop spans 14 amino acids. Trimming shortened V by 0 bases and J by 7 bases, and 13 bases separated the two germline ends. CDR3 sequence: CASSLSPGFYEQYF. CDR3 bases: TGTGCCAGCAGTTTATCTCCTGGGTTCTATGAGCAGTACTTC.

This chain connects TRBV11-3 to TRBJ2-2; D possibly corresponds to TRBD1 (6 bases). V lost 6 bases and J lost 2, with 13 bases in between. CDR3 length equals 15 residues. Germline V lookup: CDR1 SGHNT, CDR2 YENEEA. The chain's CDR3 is CASSRWDKNTGELFF. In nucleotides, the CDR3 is TGTGCCAGCAGTCGTTGGGACAAAAACACCGGGGAGCTGTTTTTT.

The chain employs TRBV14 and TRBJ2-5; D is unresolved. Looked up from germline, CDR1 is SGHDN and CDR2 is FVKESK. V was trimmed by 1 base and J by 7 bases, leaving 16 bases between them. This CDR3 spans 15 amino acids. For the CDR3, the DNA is TGTGCCAGCAGCCAAGGAATTGCGGCCAAGGGGACCCAGTACTTC. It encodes CASSQGIAAKGTQYF.

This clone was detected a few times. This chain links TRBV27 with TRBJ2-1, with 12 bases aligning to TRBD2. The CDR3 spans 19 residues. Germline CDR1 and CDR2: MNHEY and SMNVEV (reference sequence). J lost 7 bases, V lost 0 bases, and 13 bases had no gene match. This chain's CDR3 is CASSLSGASGRALRNEQFF. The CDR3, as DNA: TGTGCCAGCAGTTTATCGGGGGCTAGCGGGAGGGCCCTCCGGAATGAGCAGTTCTTC.

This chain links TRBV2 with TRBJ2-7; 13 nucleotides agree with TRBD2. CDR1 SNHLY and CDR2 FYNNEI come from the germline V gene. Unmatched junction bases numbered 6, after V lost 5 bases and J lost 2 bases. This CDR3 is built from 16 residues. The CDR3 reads CASSTSGRALTYEQYF. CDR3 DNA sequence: TGTGCCAGCAGTACTAGCGGGAGGGCCCTTACCTACGAGCAGTACTTC.